The source of this T cell receptor (beta chain) is a study of long-term antiretroviral therapy in people with HIV. Study results and caveats: Neither ART adherence, viral resistance nor therapy changes were documented. Compared with controls, HIV repertoires showed narrower CDR3 length ranges.

V was cut by 5 bases and J by 0 bases, with 10 bases left in between. The CDR3 loop spans 14 amino acids. Germline loops: CDR1 SGHAT, CDR2 FQNNGV. A note on this clone: Its target is not known.

Investigators performed immunoSEQ version v3.0 at survey level. Samples were sequenced targeting roughly 35,000-50,000 T-cell genomes each. Clones were sequenced by immunoSEQ multiplex PCR, and TCRdb holds only the in-frame ones, with some missing. The sample has about 28,000 clones; approximately 78% are singletons. Without exception, participants with HIV were treated in the United States. This chain links TRBV11-2 with TRBJ1-1; D remains unclear. Material: unsorted PBMCs, obtained 1.5 years before starting antiretroviral therapy. This clonotype was obtained from a man younger than 30 with HIV. In DNA, the CDR3 is TGTGCCAGCAGCCTCATCTCCATGAACACTGAAGCTTTCTTT. Protein product: CASSLISMNTEAFF. Drawing the rest from reference TRBV11-2 and TRBJ1-1, the complete variable domain is EAGVAQSPRYKIIEKRQSVAFWCNPISGHATLYWYQQILGQGPKLLIQFQNNGVVDDSQLPKDRFSAERLKGVDSTLKIQPAKLEDSAVYLCASSLISMNTEAFFGQGTRLTVV.